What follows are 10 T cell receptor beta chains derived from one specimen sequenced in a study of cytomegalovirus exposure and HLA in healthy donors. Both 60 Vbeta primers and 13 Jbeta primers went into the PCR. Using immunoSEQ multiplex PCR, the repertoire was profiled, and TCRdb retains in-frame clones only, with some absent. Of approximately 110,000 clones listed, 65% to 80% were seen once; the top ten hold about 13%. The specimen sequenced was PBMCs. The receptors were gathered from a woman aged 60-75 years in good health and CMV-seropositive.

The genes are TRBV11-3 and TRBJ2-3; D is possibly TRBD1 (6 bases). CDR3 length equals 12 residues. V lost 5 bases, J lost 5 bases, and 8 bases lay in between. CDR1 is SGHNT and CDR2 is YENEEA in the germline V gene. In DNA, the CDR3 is TGTGCCAGCAGCCAGGGGAGAGATACGCAGTATTTT. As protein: CASSQGRDTQYF.

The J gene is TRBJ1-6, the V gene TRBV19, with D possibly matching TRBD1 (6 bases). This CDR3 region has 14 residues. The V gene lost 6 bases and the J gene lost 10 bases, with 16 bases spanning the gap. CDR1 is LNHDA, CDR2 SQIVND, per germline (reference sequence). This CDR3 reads CASSQQGLKSPLHF. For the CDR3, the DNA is TGTGCCAGTAGCCAACAGGGACTAAAGTCACCCCTCCACTTT.

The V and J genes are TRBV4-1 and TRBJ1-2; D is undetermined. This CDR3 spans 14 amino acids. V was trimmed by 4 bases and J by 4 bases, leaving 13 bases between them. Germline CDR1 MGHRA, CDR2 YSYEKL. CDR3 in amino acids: CASSRGYEGYGYTF. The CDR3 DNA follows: TGCGCCAGCAGCCGTGGTTACGAGGGCTATGGCTACACCTTC.

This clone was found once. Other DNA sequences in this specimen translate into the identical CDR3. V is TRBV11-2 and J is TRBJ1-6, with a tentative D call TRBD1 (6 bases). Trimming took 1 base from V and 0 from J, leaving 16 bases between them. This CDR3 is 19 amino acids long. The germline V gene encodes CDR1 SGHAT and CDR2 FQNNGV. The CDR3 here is CASSLGGGQGSSYNSPLHF. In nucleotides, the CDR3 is TGTGCCAGCAGCTTAGGGGGGGGGCAGGGGAGCTCCTATAATTCACCCCTCCACTTT.

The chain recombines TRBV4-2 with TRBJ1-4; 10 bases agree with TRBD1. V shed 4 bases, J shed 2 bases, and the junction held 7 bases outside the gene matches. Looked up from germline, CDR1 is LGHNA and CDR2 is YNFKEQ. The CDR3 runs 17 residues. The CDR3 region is CASSPPTGGITNEKLFF. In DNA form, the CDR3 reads TGTGCCAGCAGCCCTCCGACAGGGGGCATCACTAATGAAAAACTGTTTTTT.

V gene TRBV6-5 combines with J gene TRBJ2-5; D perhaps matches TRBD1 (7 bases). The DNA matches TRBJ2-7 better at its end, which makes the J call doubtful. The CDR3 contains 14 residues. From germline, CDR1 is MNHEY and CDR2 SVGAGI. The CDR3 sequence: CASSYGGTAYEQYF. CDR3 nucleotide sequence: TGTGCCAGCAGTTACGGCGGGACAGCCTACGAGCAGTACTTC.

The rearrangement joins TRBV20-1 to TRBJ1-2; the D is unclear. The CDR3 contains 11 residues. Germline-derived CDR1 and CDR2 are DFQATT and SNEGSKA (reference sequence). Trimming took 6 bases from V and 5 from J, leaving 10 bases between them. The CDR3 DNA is TGCAGTGCCGCGGGAATTTATGGCTACACCTTC. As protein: CSAAGIYGYTF.

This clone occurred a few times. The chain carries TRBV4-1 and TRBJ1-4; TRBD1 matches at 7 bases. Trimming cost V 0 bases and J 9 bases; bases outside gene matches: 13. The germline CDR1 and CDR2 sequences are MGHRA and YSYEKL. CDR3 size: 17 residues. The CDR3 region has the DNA TGCGCCAGCAGCCAAGACCGGGCCCGCGGGACAGCCAAAAAACTGTTTTTT. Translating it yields CASSQDRARGTAKKLFF.

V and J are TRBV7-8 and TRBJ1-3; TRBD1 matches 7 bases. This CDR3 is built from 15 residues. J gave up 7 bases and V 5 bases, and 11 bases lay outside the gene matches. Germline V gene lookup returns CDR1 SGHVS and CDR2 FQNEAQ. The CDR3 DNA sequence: TGTGCCAGCAGCCCGACGGACAGGAATAGGAACACCATATATTTT. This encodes CASSPTDRNRNTIYF.

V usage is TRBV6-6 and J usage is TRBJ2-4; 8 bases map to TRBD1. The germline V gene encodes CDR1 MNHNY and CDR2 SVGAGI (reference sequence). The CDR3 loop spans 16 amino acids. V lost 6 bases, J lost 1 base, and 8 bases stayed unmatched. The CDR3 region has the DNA TGTGCCAGCAGGCCAGGGGGCGGGTATGCCAAAAACATTCAGTACTTC. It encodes CASRPGGGYAKNIQYF.